This TCR beta chain was retrieved from a study of T cell changes during pregnancy in multiple sclerosis (dated by TCRdb to between 2019 and 2020). In the study overall: Changes in the T cell repertoire over the course of pregnancy were examined in this study in women with multiple sclerosis.

Libraries were prepared through the immunoSEQ multiplex PCR assay. The clones in this table, taken by TCRdb from immuneACCESS, are in-frame only. Not every clone is retained; where verified, under half of the shortfall comes from an unresolved V gene, and the cause of the rest is unknown. This sample has tens of thousands of clones in its table, and over 75% of those were observed once. In total, the top ten clones hold more than 1.4% of the sample. As for this clone: The antigen it recognizes is unknown. The record has no base qualities; no much larger clone is one base away.

The clonotype comes from a female donor with multiple sclerosis, enrolled in a pregnancy study. The sequences come from peripheral blood, collected in the third trimester of pregnancy.

The CDR3 here reads CASSPEDRPSGNTIYF. The DNA sequence is given as TGTGCCAGCAGCCCTGAGGACAGACCCTCTGGAAACACCATATATTTT. The V and J segments used are TRBV7-8 and TRBJ1-3; possibly the D gene is TRBD1, per 6 matching bases. CDR3 length: 16 amino acids, cysteine to phenylalanine. Only the CDR3 region is kept as DNA, spanning 48 bases read in frame from base 1. In the germline V gene, CDR1 corresponds to SGHVS and CDR2 to FQNEAQ. Between the V and J ends, shortened by 5 bases and 0 bases respectively, the junction contains 14 bases.